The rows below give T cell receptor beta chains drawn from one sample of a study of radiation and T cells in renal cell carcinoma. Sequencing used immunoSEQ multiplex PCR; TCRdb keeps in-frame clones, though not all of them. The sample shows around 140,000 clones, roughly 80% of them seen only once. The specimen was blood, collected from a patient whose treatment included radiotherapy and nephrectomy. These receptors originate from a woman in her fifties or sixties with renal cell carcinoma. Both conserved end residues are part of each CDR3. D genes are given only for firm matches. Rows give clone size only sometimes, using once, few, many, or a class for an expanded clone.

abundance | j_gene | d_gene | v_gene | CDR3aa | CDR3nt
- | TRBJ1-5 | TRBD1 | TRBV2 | CASPDRGYNQPQHF | TGTGCCAGTCCGGACAGGGGGTACAATCAGCCCCAGCATTTT
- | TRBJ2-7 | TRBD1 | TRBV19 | CASSINFGGQGGTYEQYF | TGTGCCAGTAGTATAAATTTTGGAGGACAGGGTGGAACCTACGAGCAGTACTTC
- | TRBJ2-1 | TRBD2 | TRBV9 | CASSPQVGTSAYNEQFF | TGTGCCAGCAGCCCTCAAGTCGGGACTAGCGCTTACAATGAGCAGTTCTTC
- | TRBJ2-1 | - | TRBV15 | CATSSHTGNEQFF | TGTGCCACCAGCAGCCATACGGGCAATGAGCAGTTCTTC
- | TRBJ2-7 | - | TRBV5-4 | CASSVGLGEQYF | TGTGCCAGCAGCGTGGGTCTGGGTGAGCAGTACTTC
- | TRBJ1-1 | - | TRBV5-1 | CASSPRPGDTEAFF | TGCGCCAGCAGCCCCCGGCCGGGGGACACTGAAGCTTTCTTT
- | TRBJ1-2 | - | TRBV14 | CASSSAFYGYTF | TGTGCCAGCAGTAGTGCCTTCTATGGCTACACCTTC
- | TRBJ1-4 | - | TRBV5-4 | CASSSTGLGTNEKLFF | TGTGCCAGCAGCTCAACAGGTCTAGGGACTAATGAAAAACTGTTTTTT
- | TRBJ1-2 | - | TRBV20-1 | CSARSREGYTF | TGCAGTGCTAGATCCAGGGAAGGCTACACCTTC
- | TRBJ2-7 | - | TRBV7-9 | CASSQTLTYEQYF | TGTGCCAGCAGTCAAACTTTAACCTACGAGCAGTACTTC
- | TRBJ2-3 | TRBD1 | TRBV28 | CASSLTGGGTDTQYF | TGTGCCAGCAGCCTCACAGGGGGCGGCACAGATACGCAGTATTTT
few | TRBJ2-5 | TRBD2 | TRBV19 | CASSTGGGQETQYF | TGTGCCAGTAGTACCGGCGGGGGCCAAGAGACCCAGTACTTC
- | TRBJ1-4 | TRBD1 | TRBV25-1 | CASSELGQGISTNEKLFF | TGTGCCAGCAGTGAATTGGGACAGGGGATCTCAACTAATGAAAAACTGTTTTTT
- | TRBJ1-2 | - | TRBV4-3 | CASSQEDHRASPNYGYTF | TGCGCCAGCAGCCAAGAAGACCACAGAGCCTCTCCTAACTATGGCTACACCTTC
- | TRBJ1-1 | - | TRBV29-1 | CSVVGGYTEAFF | TGCAGCGTTGTAGGAGGGTACACTGAAGCTTTCTTT
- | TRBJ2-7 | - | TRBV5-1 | CASSLDRDIHEQYF | TGCGCCAGCAGCTTGGACAGGGATATCCACGAGCAGTACTTC
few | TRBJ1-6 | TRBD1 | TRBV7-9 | CASSGQGNSPLHF | TGTGCCAGCTCGGGACAGGGCAATTCACCCCTCCACTTT
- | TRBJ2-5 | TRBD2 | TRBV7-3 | CASSLTIVERGETQYF | TGTGCCAGCAGCTTAACGATTGTGGAGCGGGGGGAGACCCAGTACTTC
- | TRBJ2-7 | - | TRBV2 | CASRSRDTSYEQYF | TGTGCCAGCAGATCCCGGGACACCTCCTACGAGCAGTACTTC
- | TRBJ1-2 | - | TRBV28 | CASSLNREGGYTF | TGTGCCAGCAGTCTCAACAGGGAGGGGGGCTACACCTTC
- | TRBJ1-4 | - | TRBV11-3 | CASSLGPNEKLFF | TGTGCCAGCAGCTTAGGTCCTAATGAAAAACTGTTTTTT
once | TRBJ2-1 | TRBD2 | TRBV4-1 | CASSQDMGLAGDNEQFF | TGCGCCAGCAGCCAAGATATGGGGCTAGCGGGAGACAATGAGCAGTTCTTC
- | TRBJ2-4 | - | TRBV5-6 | CASSLSGAKNIQYF | TGTGCCAGCAGCTTGAGCGGGGCCAAAAACATTCAGTACTTC
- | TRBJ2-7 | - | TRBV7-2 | CASSWGTTYEQYF | TGTGCCAGCAGCTGGGGGACAACCTACGAGCAGTACTTC
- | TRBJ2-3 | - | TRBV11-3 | CASSISRGLDTQYF | TGTGCCAGCAGCATCAGCAGGGGTCTAGATACGCAGTATTTT
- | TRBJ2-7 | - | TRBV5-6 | CASSRRLWGSEQYF | TGTGCCAGCAGCCGTCGGCTATGGGGATCCGAGCAGTACTTC
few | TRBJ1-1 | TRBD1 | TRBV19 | CASSIGRGDTEAFF | TGTGCCAGTAGTATAGGCAGGGGGGACACTGAAGCTTTCTTT
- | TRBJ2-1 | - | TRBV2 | CASRQGHEQFF | TGTGCCAGCAGGCAGGGGCATGAGCAGTTCTTC
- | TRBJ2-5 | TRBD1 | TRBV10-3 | CAIRSGTGGPETQYF | TGTGCCATCAGGTCCGGGACAGGGGGCCCAGAGACCCAGTACTTC
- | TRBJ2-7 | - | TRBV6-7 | CASSYSATPGEQYF | TGTGCCAGCAGTTACTCCGCGACGCCGGGGGAGCAGTACTTC
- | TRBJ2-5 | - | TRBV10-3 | CAISTVPKETQYF | TGTGCCATCAGTACCGTCCCTAAGGAGACCCAGTACTTC
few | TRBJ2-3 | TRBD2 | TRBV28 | CASSNAAGGTDTQYF | TGTGCCAGCAGTAACGCAGCGGGGGGCACAGATACGCAGTATTTT
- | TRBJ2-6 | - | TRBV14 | CASSYSSGANVLTF | TGTGCCAGCAGTTACAGCTCTGGGGCCAACGTCCTGACTTTC
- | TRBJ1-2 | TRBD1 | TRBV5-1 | CASSLGGRGNYGYTF | TGCGCCAGCAGCTTGGGAGGCAGGGGGAACTATGGCTACACCTTC
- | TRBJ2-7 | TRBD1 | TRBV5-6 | CASSRRRDRASYEQYF | TGTGCCAGCAGCCGGAGGAGGGACAGGGCCTCCTACGAGCAGTACTTC
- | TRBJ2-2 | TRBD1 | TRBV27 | CGTGSNTGELFF | TGCGGGACAGGCTCTAACACCGGGGAGCTGTTTTTT
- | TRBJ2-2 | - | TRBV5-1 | CASSLPEESGELFF | TGCGCCAGCAGCTTACCCGAAGAGTCCGGGGAGCTGTTTTTT
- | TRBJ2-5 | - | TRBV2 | CASSGGLTAQYF | TGTGCCAGCAGTGGGGGACTGACGGCCCAGTACTTC
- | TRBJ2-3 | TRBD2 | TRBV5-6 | CASSLVSSGGPGFTDTQYF | TGTGCCAGCAGCTTGGTATCTAGCGGGGGCCCGGGATTCACAGATACGCAGTATTTT
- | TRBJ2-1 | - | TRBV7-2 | CASSPGGMQFF | TGTGCCAGCAGCCCAGGCGGGATGCAGTTCTTC
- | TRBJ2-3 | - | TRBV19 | CASSISRYTDTQYF | TGTGCCAGTAGTATCTCCAGGTACACAGATACGCAGTATTTT
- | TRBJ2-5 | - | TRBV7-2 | CASRQETQYF | TGTGCCAGCAGGCAAGAGACCCAGTACTTC
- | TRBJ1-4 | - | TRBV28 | CASTPPEGQSEKLFF | TGTGCCAGCACCCCACCCGAGGGGCAGAGTGAAAAACTGTTTTTT
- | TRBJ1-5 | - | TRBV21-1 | CASSNTGGICNQPQHF | TGTGCCAGCAGCAACACAGGGGGCATATGCAATCAGCCCCAGCATTTT
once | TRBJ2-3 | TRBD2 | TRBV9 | CASSLRTSGIDLDTQYF | TGTGCCAGCAGCCTTCGGACTAGCGGGATTGACCTAGATACGCAGTATTTT
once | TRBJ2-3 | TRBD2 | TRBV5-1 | CASCSGELPSTDTQYF | TGCGCCAGCTGCAGCGGGGAGCTCCCTAGCACAGATACGCAGTATTTT
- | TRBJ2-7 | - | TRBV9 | CASSSRDVFSEQYF | TGTGCCAGCAGCTCCCGGGACGTCTTTTCCGAGCAGTACTTC
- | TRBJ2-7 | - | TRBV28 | CASSFTGSSYEQYF | TGTGCCAGCAGTTTCACAGGGAGCTCCTACGAGCAGTACTTC
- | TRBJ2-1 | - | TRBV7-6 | CASSLMGGEQFF | TGTGCCAGCAGCTTAATGGGGGGTGAGCAGTTCTTC
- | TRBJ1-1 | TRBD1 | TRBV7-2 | CASSSSQGEAFF | TGTGCCAGCAGCTCCTCACAGGGGGAAGCTTTCTTT
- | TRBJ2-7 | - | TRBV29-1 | CSVAKGSSYEQYF | TGCAGCGTTGCGAAAGGGAGCTCCTACGAGCAGTACTTC
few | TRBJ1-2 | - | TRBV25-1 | CASSEDGFDGYTF | TGTGCCAGCAGTGAAGACGGATTCGATGGCTACACCTTC
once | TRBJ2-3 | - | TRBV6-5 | CASSYGHATTDTQYF | TGTGCCAGCAGTTACGGACACGCTACCACAGATACGCAGTATTTT
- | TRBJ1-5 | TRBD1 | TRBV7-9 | CASSRGQGNQPQHF | TGTGCCAGCAGTAGAGGACAGGGAAACCAGCCCCAGCATTTT